The 18 T cell receptor beta chains presented below share a single source sample, sequenced in a study of T cell clonality in common variable immunodeficiency. The protocol was immunoSEQ multiplex PCR, while the TCRdb copy is restricted to in-frame clones and leaves out a portion. Listed here are 25,000 to 30,000 clones without any singletons, the top ten holding around 3.3%. Broader study findings: In common variable immunodeficiency, TCR beta chains reportedly carried fewer deletions and N-nucleotide insertions.

These receptors' antigens are unknown. Sample: peripheral blood mononuclear cells. These receptors came from a human donor with common variable immunodeficiency.

This clone was found many times. Read coverage stops 3 residues before the CDR3 terminus; the germline J gene supplies the remainder. This chain joins TRBV10-3 and TRBJ2-1; a weak D match, TRBD2 (6 bases). Germline values: CDR1 ENHRY, CDR2 SYGVKD. The V end was cut by 4 bases, the J end by 4 bases, with 11 bases between. The length of the CDR3 is 14 residues. CDR3 DNA, as far as it was read: TGTGCCATCAGTGGCGGGGCCTCATACAATGAG. It translates to CAISGGASYNE. The entire CDR3 protein reads CAISGGASYNEQFF.

This clone occurred many times. The read finishes 3 residues shy of the CDR3 end, and the germline J gene is used to complete it. The V gene is TRBV20-1, the J gene TRBJ2-5, with unresolved D. This CDR3 is built from 14 residues. V gave up 0 bases and J gave up 4 bases, with 12 bases separating them. Germline CDR1 is DFQATT and CDR2 is SNEGSKA (reference sequence). CDR3 residues: CSARDANAVETQYF. The CDR3 DNA, read in part, is TGCAGTGCTAGAGATGCGAACGCCGTAGAGACC.

This clone was seen many times. The CDR3 end lies 3 residues beyond the end of the read and is filled in from the germline J gene. The gene calls are TRBV5-1 and TRBJ1-6; the D is unclear. The CDR3 loop spans 15 amino acids. CDR1 is SGHRS and CDR2 is YFSETQ in the germline V gene. V shed 0 bases and J shed 10 bases, with 14 bases lying between them. CDR3 DNA, as far as it was read: TGCGCCAGCAGCTTGGCCGGTTCAGGTTACTCACCC. Amino acid sequence: CASSLAGSGYSP. The full-length CDR3 reads as CASSLAGSGYSPLHF.

There are many counts of this clone. The read ends 3 residues early relative to the CDR3; the germline J gene fills the gap. The chain joins TRBV7-3 to TRBJ2-3; D gene uncertain. The ends were cut back, 0 bases at V and 5 bases at J, with 6 bases in the middle. There are 13 residues in the CDR3. Per the germline V gene, CDR1 is SGHTA and CDR2 is FQGTGA. CDR3 sequence reads: CASSLTQRDTQYF. The CDR3 bases that were read are TGTGCCAGCAGCTTAACTCAGCGAGATACG.

This clone was observed a few times. The read comes to an end 3 residues before the CDR3 does, leaving the germline J gene to fill in the end. This chain joins TRBV30 and TRBJ2-2; no clear D gene. CDR1 and CDR2 (germline): GTSNPN, SVGIG (reference sequence). V was trimmed by 0 bases and J by 3 bases, leaving 5 bases between them. The length of the CDR3 is 13 residues. Partial CDR3 DNA: TGTGCCTGGAGTGTACTTTACACCGGGGAG. Translation: CAWSVLYTGE. The CDR3 in its entirety is CAWSVLYTGELFF.

Many counts were recorded for this clone. With the read ending 3 residues before the CDR3 end, the germline J gene is used to fill in that end. The chain has TRBV19 and TRBJ2-3; D is ambiguous. V lost 6 bases, J lost 5 bases, and 9 bases lay in between. This CDR3 is 12 amino acids long. Germline assignment: CDR1 LNHDA and CDR2 SQIVND (reference sequence). The sequenced CDR3 bases are TGTGCCAGTAGCCCCCAGAAAGATACG. This sequence encodes CASSPQKDT. The entire CDR3 sequence reads CASSPQKDTQYF.

Details on this clone: The read gets to within 3 residues of the CDR3 end, and the germline J gene fills in the rest. The chain recombines TRBV2 with TRBJ1-2; 11 nucleotides agree with TRBD1. Germline V gene sequence: CDR1 SNHLY, CDR2 FYNNEI. The CDR3 is 16 amino acids. After removal of 6 bases from V and 2 bases from J, the junction contained 8 bases not matched to a gene. CDR3 DNA (partial): TGTGCCAGCAGGCCGGGACAGGGGGACTTAAACTATGGC. Translation gives CASRPGQGDLNYG. The full-length CDR3 reads as CASRPGQGDLNYGYTF. Full variable domain (rest looked up from reference TRBV2 and TRBJ1-2): EPEVTQTPSHQVTQMGQEVILRCVPISNHLYFYWYRQILGQKVEFLVSFYNNEISEKSEIFDDQFSVERPDGSNFTLKIRSTKLEDSAMYFCASRPGQGDLNYGYTFGSGTRLTVV.

A note on this clone: The observed sequence ends 3 residues before the CDR3 terminus, with the missing tail filled in from the germline J gene. The chain employs TRBV5-6 and TRBJ2-7; 8 nucleotides match TRBD2. Germline CDR1 SGHDT, CDR2 YYEEEE. V shed 2 bases, J shed 2 bases, and the junction held 6 bases outside the gene matches. The CDR3 length is 15 residues. The CDR3 region is CASSFRRAGAYEQYF. The sequenced part of the CDR3 DNA is TGTGCCAGCAGCTTTCGTCGAGCGGGAGCCTACGAG.

This clone appeared many times. The read terminates 3 residues ahead of where the CDR3 ends, so the germline J gene completes it. J is TRBJ2-5 and V is TRBV20-1; no clear D gene. Germline assignment: CDR1 DFQATT and CDR2 SNEGSKA (reference sequence). Trimming removed 1 base at V and 5 bases at J, with 14 bases between. This CDR3 region has 14 residues. CDR3 loop: CSARVTRVFETQYF. Incomplete CDR3 DNA: TGCAGTGCTAGAGTAACCCGGGTATTTGAGACC.

This clone was seen ten or more times. The read finishes 3 residues shy of the CDR3 end, and the germline J gene is used to complete it. The chain uses TRBV7-6 and TRBJ1-1; 8 positions match TRBD1. Germline V lookup: CDR1 SGHVS, CDR2 FNYEAQ. This CDR3 spans 15 amino acids. The junction had 5 bases not matched to a gene; V was cut back by 5 bases and J by 0 bases. The CDR3 here is CASSLMDRVNTEAFF. The part of the CDR3 DNA that was read is TGTGCCAGCAGCCTTATGGACAGGGTGAACACTGAA. The whole variable domain, filled in from reference TRBV7-6 and TRBJ1-1, reads GAGVSQSPRYKVTKRGQDVALRCDPISGHVSLYWYRQALGQGPEFLTYFNYEAQQDKSGLPNDRFSAERPEGSISTLTIQRTEQRDSAMYRCASSLMDRVNTEAFFGQGTRLTVV.

This clone came up many times. The read comes to an end 3 residues before the CDR3 does, leaving the germline J gene to fill in the end. The chain carries TRBV7-9 and TRBJ2-1; tentatively, D is TRBD2 (6 bases). Per germline, CDR1 SEHNR and CDR2 FQNEAQ (reference sequence). Between the trimmed V and J ends, which lost 3 bases and 0 bases, there was a span of 6 bases. The CDR3 contains 14 residues. CDR3 region: CASSLTSSYNEQFF. The sequenced CDR3 bases are TGTGCCAGCAGCTTGACTAGCTCCTACAATGAG.

This clone occurred many times. With the read ending 3 residues before the CDR3 end, the germline J gene is used to fill in that end. V is TRBV2 and J is TRBJ1-1; 8 positions agree with TRBD1. The CDR3 contains 17 residues. Per germline, CDR1 SNHLY and CDR2 FYNNEI. V gave up 4 bases and J gave up 3 bases; unmatched junction bases: 13. The sequenced CDR3 bases are TGTGCCAGCAGTGGGCAGGGGGCGCGATATGGGGACACTGAA. Protein: CASSGQGARYGDTE. The entire CDR3 sequence reads CASSGQGARYGDTEAFF.

The sample holds many counts of this clone. The read stops 3 residues short of the end of the CDR3; the missing end is completed from the germline J gene. The rearrangement uses TRBV6-2 or TRBV6-3 and TRBJ1-5, with 7 bases aligning to TRBD1. Germline V lookup: CDR1 MNHEY, CDR2 SVGEGT. CDR3 length equals 16 residues. Trimming removed 6 bases from V and 0 bases from J; junction bases left unmatched: 8. The covered CDR3 bases are TGTGCCAGCAGACCCCAGGGGGGTTATAGCAATCAGCCC. Its translation is CASRPQGGYSNQP. The CDR3, in full, reads CASRPQGGYSNQPQHF.

A word on this clone: The read falls 3 residues short of the CDR3 end, and the missing part is taken from the germline J gene. The V gene is TRBV5-6, the J gene TRBJ2-1, with 11 bases fitting TRBD1. Germline CDR1 reads SGHDT; CDR2 reads YYEEEE. Trimming cost V 4 bases and J 5 bases; bases outside gene matches: 5. This CDR3 is built from 15 residues. CDR3 residues: CASSKDRGRNNEQFF. Partial CDR3 DNA: TGTGCCAGCAGCAAGGACAGGGGGCGAAACAATGAG. The whole variable domain, remainder taken from reference TRBV5-6 and TRBJ2-1, is DAGVTQSPTHLIKTRGQQVTLRCSPKSGHDTVSWYQQALGQGPQFIFQYYEEEERQRGNFPDRFSGHQFPNYSSELNVNALLLGDSALYLCASSKDRGRNNEQFFGPGTRLTVL.

This clone has ten or more counts. The CDR3 goes on 3 residues after the read ends, and that part is filled in from the germline J gene. The chain recombines TRBV6-4 with TRBJ2-7; 10 nucleotides align to TRBD2. The CDR3 has 16 residues. V lost 5 bases and J lost 4; bases outside the gene matches: 11. Germline V CDR1 and CDR2: MRHNA, SNTAGT. CDR3 bases read: TGTGCCAGCAGTCCCTCTGGGGGGACTAGCGTTTACGAG. It is translated as CASSPSGGTSVYE. The whole CDR3 sequence reads CASSPSGGTSVYEQYF.

Remarks on this clone: Read data end 3 residues before the CDR3 end; the end is taken from the germline J gene. V gene TRBV2 combines with J gene TRBJ2-2, with 16 positions matching TRBD2. The CDR3 has 19 residues. The V gene end was trimmed by 3 bases and the J gene end by 0 bases; junction bases not matched to a gene: 4. CDR1 and CDR2 (germline): SNHLY, FYNNEI. The chain's CDR3 is CASSDPGLAGGANTGELFF. CDR3 DNA (partial): TGTGCCAGCAGTGACCCGGGACTAGCGGGAGGGGCGAACACCGGGGAG.

This clone was observed at least ten times. The read ends 3 residues shy of where the CDR3 ends; the end is completed using the germline J gene. V is TRBV18 and J is TRBJ1-2; 8 nucleotides line up with TRBD1. Unmatched junction bases numbered 5, after V lost 2 bases and J lost 3 bases. The germline V gene encodes CDR1 KGHSH and CDR2 LQKENI. The CDR3 is 15 residues long. The covered CDR3 bases are TGTGCCAGCTCACCAAGGACAGGGACCGACTATGGC. This gives the protein CASSPRTGTDYG. The whole CDR3 sequence reads CASSPRTGTDYGYTF.

This clone was seen more than once but under ten times. The CDR3 loop is CASSPGLAKTAYNEQFF. Incomplete CDR3 DNA: TGTGCCAGCAGCCCGGGACTAGCAAAAACAGCCTACAATGAG. The rearrangement uses TRBV7-6 and TRBJ2-1; 9 bases align to TRBD2. The CDR3 goes on 3 residues after the read ends, and that part is filled in from the germline J gene. Germline V gives CDR1 SGHVS, CDR2 FNYEAQ. The ends lost 5 bases at V and 2 bases at J; junction bases unmatched: 10. This CDR3 is 17 amino acids long.